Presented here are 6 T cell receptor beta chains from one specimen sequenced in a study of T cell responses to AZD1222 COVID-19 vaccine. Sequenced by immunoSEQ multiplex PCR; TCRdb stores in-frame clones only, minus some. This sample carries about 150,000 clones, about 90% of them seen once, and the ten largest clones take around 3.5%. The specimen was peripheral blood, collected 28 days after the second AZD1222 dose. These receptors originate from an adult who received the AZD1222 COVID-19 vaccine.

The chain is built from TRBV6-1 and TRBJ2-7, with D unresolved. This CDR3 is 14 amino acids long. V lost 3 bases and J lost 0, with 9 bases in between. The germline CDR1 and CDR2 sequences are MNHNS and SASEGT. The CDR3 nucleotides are TGTGCCAGCAGTGACGGCGAGAGCTCCTACGAGCAGTACTTC. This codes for CASSDGESSYEQYF.

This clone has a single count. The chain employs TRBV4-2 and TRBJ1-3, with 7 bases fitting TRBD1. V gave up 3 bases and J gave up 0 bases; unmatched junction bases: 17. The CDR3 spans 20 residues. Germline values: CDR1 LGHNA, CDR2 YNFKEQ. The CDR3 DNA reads TGTGCCAGCAGCCAGAGCCCAACAGGGGCTATTCGGGCCTCTGGAAACACCATATATTTT. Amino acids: CASSQSPTGAIRASGNTIYF.

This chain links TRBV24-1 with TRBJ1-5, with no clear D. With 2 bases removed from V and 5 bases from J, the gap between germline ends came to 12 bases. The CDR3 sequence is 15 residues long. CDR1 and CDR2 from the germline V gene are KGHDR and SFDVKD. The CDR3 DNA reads TGTGCCACCAGTGATTCCGGACTCCCTTATCAGCCCCAGCATTTT. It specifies CATSDSGLPYQPQHF.

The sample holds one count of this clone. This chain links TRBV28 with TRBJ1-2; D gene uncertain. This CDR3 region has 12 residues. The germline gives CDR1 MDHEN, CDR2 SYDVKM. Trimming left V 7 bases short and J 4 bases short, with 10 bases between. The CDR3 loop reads CASTPGSYGYTF. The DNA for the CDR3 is TGTGCCAGCACCCCCGGGAGCTATGGCTACACCTTC.

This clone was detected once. CDR3 sequence reads: CASSPTSNQPQHF. The CDR3 nucleotides read TGTGCCAGCAGTCCTACTAGCAATCAGCCCCAGCATTTT. The V and J genes are TRBV27 and TRBJ1-5; D not resolved. This CDR3 has 13 residues. Germline CDR1 reads MNHEY; CDR2 reads SMNVEV (reference sequence). Trimming took 5 bases from V and 0 from J, leaving 5 bases between them.

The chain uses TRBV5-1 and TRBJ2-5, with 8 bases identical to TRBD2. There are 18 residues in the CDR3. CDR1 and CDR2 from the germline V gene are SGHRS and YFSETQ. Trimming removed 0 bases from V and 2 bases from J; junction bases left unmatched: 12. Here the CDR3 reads CASSLGSYSGTSQETQYF. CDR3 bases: TGCGCCAGCAGCTTGGGGTCTTATTCCGGGACTAGTCAAGAGACCCAGTACTTC.